Below are 23 T cell receptor beta chains sequenced from a single sample in a study of cytomegalovirus exposure and HLA in healthy donors. The PCR used 60 Vbeta and 13 Jbeta primers. Profiling relied on immunoSEQ multiplex PCR, and the TCRdb table lists in-frame clones only, not all of them. The data show 70,000 to 85,000 clones, more than 50% seen once. The sequenced sample was PBMCs. The receptors originated from a male donor in good health and CMV-seropositive.

A few counts support this clone. The chain carries TRBV30 and TRBJ2-1; possible D gene TRBD2, 6 bases. Germline V gene data show CDR1 as GTSNPN and CDR2 as SVGIG (reference sequence). V was trimmed by 5 bases and J by 0 bases, leaving 11 bases between them. CDR3 length: 14 amino acids. CDR3 in amino acids: CAWFAGFSYNEQFF. For the CDR3, the DNA is TGTGCCTGGTTTGCGGGGTTCTCCTACAATGAGCAGTTCTTC. Complete variable domain (other parts from reference TRBV30 and TRBJ2-1): SQTIHQWPATLVQPVGSPLSLECTVEGTSNPNLYWYRQAAGRGLQLLFYSVGIGQISSEVPQNLSASRPQDRQFILSSKKLLLSDSGFYLCAWFAGFSYNEQFFGPGTRLTVL.

The chain has TRBV19 and TRBJ2-3, with TRBD2 identical over 9 bases. Germline CDR1 is LNHDA and CDR2 is SQIVND (reference sequence). The CDR3 is made up of 15 amino acids. V was clipped by 10 bases and J by 3 bases; unmatched bases: 11. CDR3 DNA: TGTGCCACCGGGTCGGGCGGGAGGGGGACAGATACGCAGTATTTT. Translating gives CATGSGGRGTDTQYF.

The sample holds one count of this clone. The chain combines TRBV7-9 with TRBJ2-5; 10 bases fit TRBD2. The ends lost 5 bases at V and 5 bases at J; junction bases unmatched: 17. This CDR3 has 18 amino acids. Germline CDR1 and CDR2: SEHNR and FQNEAQ (reference sequence). CDR3 in DNA: TGTGCCAGCAGCCAAGGGGCTCTAGCTAGCGGGAGACTGGAGACCCAGTACTTC. It translates to CASSQGALASGRLETQYF.

The chain couples TRBV27 to TRBJ1-2; TRBD1 might be the D (6 bases). Trimming shortened V by 3 bases and J by 2 bases, and 10 bases separated the two germline ends. There are 14 residues in the CDR3. Germline values: CDR1 MNHEY, CDR2 SMNVEV (reference sequence). The CDR3 protein is CASSFQGKNYGYTF. The CDR3 DNA is TGTGCCAGCAGTTTTCAGGGGAAGAACTATGGCTACACCTTC.

This clone was counted a few times. This chain links TRBV6-1 with TRBJ1-2; 10 bases line up with TRBD1. The CDR3 extends over 15 amino acids. V shed 6 bases, J shed 8 bases, and the junction held 12 bases outside the gene matches. CDR1 and CDR2 from the germline V gene are MNHNS and SASEGT. The DNA for the CDR3 is TGTGCCAGCAGGCTGACAGGGGGCGCCGTTTCCGGCTACACCTTC. Amino acid sequence: CASRLTGGAVSGYTF.

The rearrangement joins TRBV30 to TRBJ2-1; weak D call: TRBD1 (5 bases). The CDR3 consists of 13 residues. The germline CDR1 and CDR2 sequences are GTSNPN and SVGIG (reference sequence). The V end lost 1 base, the J end lost 5 bases, and 9 bases lay between the germline ends. CDR3 sequence (DNA): TGTGCCTGGAGTGCTGCGACAGACAATGAGCAGTTCTTC. As protein: CAWSAATDNEQFF.

The chain recombines TRBV2 with TRBJ1-6, with D perhaps matching TRBD1 (5 bases). The CDR3 spans 16 residues. The V and J ends lost 0 bases and 7 bases respectively, with 13 bases between them. Germline assignment: CDR1 SNHLY and CDR2 FYNNEI. DNA of the CDR3: TGTGCCAGCAGTGAAGCCCGACACCCAGGGAATTCACCCCTCCACTTT. Translation: CASSEARHPGNSPLHF.

The J gene is TRBJ1-4, the V gene TRBV5-5; 7 bases align to TRBD1. The germline V gene has CDR1 SGHKS and CDR2 YYEKEE (reference sequence). The CDR3 loop spans 15 amino acids. Trimming cost V 4 bases and J 5 bases; bases outside gene matches: 8. The CDR3 protein is CASSTLTGWNEKLFF. CDR3 nucleotides: TGTGCCAGCAGCACCTTGACAGGGTGGAATGAAAAACTGTTTTTT. Supplemented by reference TRBV5-5 and TRBJ1-4, the full variable domain reads DAGVTQSPTHLIKTRGQQVTLRCSPISGHKSVSWYQQVLGQGPQFIFQYYEKEERGRGNFPDRFSARQFPNYSSELNVNALLLGDSALYLCASSTLTGWNEKLFFGSGTQLSVL.

This clone was observed a few times. The V and J genes are TRBV7-2 and TRBJ1-2; tentatively, D is TRBD1 (5 bases). There are 15 residues in the CDR3. Germline lookup yields CDR1 SGHTA and CDR2 FQGNSA. V was shortened by 0 bases and J by 4 bases, with 12 bases between the two germline ends. CDR3 bases: TGTGCCAGCAGCTTAGCGGCGGGGGGGATCTATGGCTACACCTTC. This translates into CASSLAAGGIYGYTF.

This clone was counted a single time. The rearrangement uses TRBV5-1 and TRBJ2-1; 12 bases align to TRBD2. V shed 5 bases, J shed 8 bases, and the junction held 11 bases outside the gene matches. CDR3 length equals 16 residues. The germline CDR1 and CDR2 sequences are SGHRS and YFSETQ. The CDR3 DNA sequence: TGCGCCAGCAGAAAGGGTCTAGCGGGGGGGCCGCATGAGCAGTTCTTC. Protein sequence: CASRKGLAGGPHEQFF.

The CDR3 loop reads CASQSGGQGVYGRNEQFF. Written as DNA, the CDR3 is TGTGCCAGCCAATCGGGTGGACAGGGAGTCTATGGACGTAATGAGCAGTTCTTC. The chain employs TRBV27 and TRBJ2-1, with 8 bases aligning to TRBD1. The junction had 22 bases not matched to a gene; V was cut back by 8 bases and J by 7 bases. Germline V gene lookup returns CDR1 MNHEY and CDR2 SMNVEV (reference sequence). This CDR3 contains 18 residues.

The chain recombines TRBV11-2 with TRBJ1-2; 8 nucleotides match TRBD1. This CDR3 contains 13 residues. Germline V gene sequence: CDR1 SGHAT, CDR2 FQNNGV. V trimming: 2 bases; J trimming: 8 bases; junction bases outside the gene matches: 4. The CDR3 coding sequence is TGTGCCAGCAGCTTACCAGGGGGCGTCGGCTACACCTTC. It is translated as CASSLPGGVGYTF.

The sample holds one count of this clone. V and J are TRBV11-2 and TRBJ2-7; 11 bases map to TRBD1. This CDR3 is 15 amino acids long. After removal of 1 base from V and 6 bases from J, the junction contained 5 bases not matched to a gene. Germline V gene lookup returns CDR1 SGHAT and CDR2 FQNNGV. The CDR3 nucleotides are TGTGCCAGCAGCTTAGTTAGGACAGGGGGCTCCGAGCAGTACTTC. This codes for CASSLVRTGGSEQYF.

This chain connects TRBV18 to TRBJ1-3; D is unclear. The germline CDR1 and CDR2 sequences are KGHSH and LQKENI. The V and J ends lost 3 bases and 0 bases respectively, with 12 bases between them. There are 16 residues in the CDR3. CDR3 protein: CASSPRTVSSGNTIYF. As DNA, the CDR3 is TGTGCCAGCTCACCTCGAACAGTTAGCTCTGGAAACACCATATATTTT.

This clone has more than one count but fewer than ten. This rearrangement joins TRBV7-2 to TRBJ1-1; D is ambiguous. The CDR3 length is 13 residues. CDR1 is SGHTA, CDR2 FQGNSA, per germline. V was trimmed by 5 bases and J by 1 base, leaving 8 bases between them. The CDR3 nucleotides are TGTGCCAGCAGCCCTGTCCGGAACACTGAAGCTTTCTTT. It specifies CASSPVRNTEAFF.

A few counts support this clone. The genes are TRBV7-2 and TRBJ2-5, with D perhaps TRBD2 (6 bases). This CDR3 contains 16 residues. In germline, CDR1 is SGHTA, CDR2 FQGNSA. Trimming shortened V by 5 bases and J by 4 bases, and 20 bases separated the two germline ends. This CDR3 is CASSGDGGRRGETQYF. DNA for the CDR3: TGTGCCAGCAGCGGGGACGGGGGAAGAAGGGGAGAGACCCAGTACTTC.

The chain employs TRBV7-2 and TRBJ2-3; TRBD2 matches at 10 bases. CDR1 is SGHTA and CDR2 is FQGNSA in the germline V gene. CDR3 length: 15 residues. Unmatched junction bases numbered 2, after V lost 1 base and J lost 4 bases. The CDR3 DNA is TGTGCCAGCAGCTTAGACGGGACTAGCGCAGATACGCAGTATTTT. It translates to CASSLDGTSADTQYF.

The J gene is TRBJ2-7, the V gene TRBV6-5, with no clear D. Germline loops: CDR1 MNHEY, CDR2 SVGAGI. V was trimmed by 2 bases and J by 6 bases, leaving 8 bases between them. The CDR3 sequence is 12 residues long. The CDR3 coding sequence is TGTGCCAGCAGTTACCTGGGCAGCGAGCAGTACTTC. Its translation is CASSYLGSEQYF.

This chain links TRBV10-3 with TRBJ2-5; 9 bases map to TRBD1. Trimming cost V 4 bases and J 3 bases; bases outside gene matches: 3. There are 14 residues in the CDR3. Germline CDR1 is ENHRY and CDR2 is SYGVKD. CDR3 in amino acids: CAISARQGEETQYF. The CDR3 DNA sequence: TGTGCCATCAGTGCGCGACAGGGGGAAGAGACCCAGTACTTC.

For the CDR3, the DNA is TGTGCCAGCAGCGTAGACCCCGGGGGACTCGGCTACGAGCAGTACTTC. Translating gives CASSVDPGGLGYEQYF. The rearrangement joins TRBV9 to TRBJ2-7, with D tentatively TRBD2 (6 bases). Germline lookup yields CDR1 SGDLS and CDR2 YYNGEE. Trimming took 0 bases from V and 3 from J, leaving 16 bases between them. The CDR3 totals 16 residues.

The chain links TRBV18 to TRBJ1-1; 8 bases fit TRBD1. The CDR3 runs 13 residues. Germline trimming cut 4 bases from V and 5 bases from J; bases unmatched to any gene: 3. Germline CDR1 and CDR2: KGHSH and LQKENI. The CDR3 here is CASSHGDRTEAFF. For the CDR3, the DNA is TGTGCCAGCTCACATGGGGACAGGACTGAAGCTTTCTTT.

The chain joins TRBV29-1 to TRBJ1-1; maybe TRBD1 (5 bases). This CDR3 is built from 15 residues. Looked up from germline, CDR1 is SQVTM and CDR2 is ANQGSEA. Trimming stripped 5 bases from V and 2 bases from J, with 18 bases between. The CDR3 region is CSVNPRGSVNTEAFF. The DNA for the CDR3 is TGCAGCGTTAACCCAAGGGGCAGCGTAAACACTGAAGCTTTCTTT.

The chain recombines TRBV6-5 with TRBJ2-7; 11 bases fit TRBD1. Germline-derived CDR1 and CDR2 are MNHEY and SVGAGI. The CDR3 has 14 residues. V was pared by 7 bases and J by 3 bases, with 5 bases of the junction left unmatched. The CDR3 DNA reads as TGTGCCAGCAAGGCGGACAGGGGGCTCTACGAGCAGTACTTC. It yields the protein CASKADRGLYEQYF.